This T cell receptor (beta chain) was obtained from a study of beta chain features in type 1 diabetes. Study-wide results and caveats: Type 1 diabetes patients had VDJ junctions that carried fewer insertions and more deletions. Significant though moderate, a shortening of TCRB CDR3s appeared in all four CD4+ subsets of Type 1 diabetes patients.

V was pared by 6 bases and J by 0 bases, with 7 bases of the junction left unmatched. The CDR3 is 16 residues long. Germline V CDR1 and CDR2: MDHEN, SYDVKM. Isolated RNA was reverse transcribed in full, so expressed TCRB transcripts were sequenced. Around 3.57 million reads was the average for naive, central memory and regulatory T cell samples. Clones were read by immunoSEQ multiplex PCR, and TCRdb kept only the in-frame ones, dropping some. This repertoire shows 35,000 to 45,000 clones, about two thirds found once; its top ten account for 2% to 2.5%. In total, each donor contributed a single heparinised blood draw that averaged around 110 mL. Comments on this clone: What it binds is not known.

This TCR came from a woman in her thirties in good health. Sequenced input: Tregs from blood. The rearrangement links TRBV28 to TRBJ2-4, with TRBD2 identical over 8 bases. The CDR3 reads CASSLERELAKNIQYF. The CDR3 DNA follows: TGTGCCAGCAGCCTCGAGCGGGAGCTAGCCAAAAACATTCAGTACTTC.